These 22 T cell receptor beta chains came from one sample sequenced in a study of cytomegalovirus exposure and HLA in healthy donors. A multiplex PCR was run with 60 Vbeta primers and 13 Jbeta primers. Only in-frame clones appear in the TCRdb table, and some are missing; sequencing was by immunoSEQ multiplex PCR. The sample has some 180,000 clones; roughly 81% are singletons. Sequencing was performed on PBMCs. The receptors here all came from a man younger than 45 in good health and CMV-seropositive.

The chain is built from TRBV5-1 and TRBJ1-2; a possible D gene is TRBD1 (5 bases). CDR1 and CDR2 (germline): SGHRS, YFSETQ. Between the trimmed V and J ends, which lost 4 bases and 8 bases, there was a span of 21 bases. This CDR3 comprises 15 residues. CDR3 residues: CASSPGHASNGGYTF. Here the CDR3 DNA reads TGCGCCAGCAGCCCAGGACACGCTTCCAACGGGGGCTACACCTTC.

The gene calls are TRBV19 and TRBJ2-3; 7 bases fit TRBD1. Germline-derived CDR1 and CDR2 are LNHDA and SQIVND (reference sequence). Trimming took 0 bases from V and 1 from J; bases not matched to a gene: 10. CDR3 length: 18 residues. The CDR3 spells CASSIDRGRRGGTDTQYF. As DNA, the CDR3 is TGTGCCAGTAGTATAGACAGGGGGAGAAGAGGCGGCACAGATACGCAGTATTTT. The variable domain in full, completed from reference TRBV19 and TRBJ2-3, reads DGGITQSPKYLFRKEGQNVTLSCEQNLNHDAMYWYRQDPGQGLRLIYYSQIVNDFQKGDIAEGYSVSREKKESFPLTVTSAQKNPTAFYLCASSIDRGRRGGTDTQYFGPGTRLTVL.

V gene TRBV29-1 combines with J gene TRBJ2-5, with a tentative D call TRBD1 (6 bases). CDR3 size: 12 residues. Germline V gives CDR1 SQVTM, CDR2 ANQGSEA. CDR3 coding DNA: TGCATCGTGATGGGACAAGGGGAGACCCAGTACTTC. Translation: CIVMGQGETQYF.

V usage is TRBV18 and J usage is TRBJ2-1; maybe TRBD2 (5 bases). Trimming removed 2 bases from V and 9 bases from J, with 17 bases in between. Germline CDR1 KGHSH, CDR2 LQKENI. The CDR3 has 15 amino acids. CDR3 nucleotide sequence: TGTGCCAGCTCACCATTAAGGCATGATCGGGGTGAGCAGTTCTTC. Translation gives CASSPLRHDRGEQFF.

The J gene is TRBJ2-5, the V gene TRBV7-2; TRBD2 agrees at 10 bases. Unmatched junction bases numbered 7, after V lost 5 bases and J lost 4 bases. The CDR3 is made up of 15 amino acids. CDR1 is SGHTA and CDR2 is FQGNSA in the germline V gene. CDR3 sequence reads: CASSRGLARAETQYF. CDR3 bases: TGTGCCAGCAGCCGGGGACTAGCGAGGGCAGAGACCCAGTACTTC.

Note on this clone: The same CDR3 also results from other DNA sequences found in this sample. CDR3 in amino acids: CASSVQGGETQYF. The CDR3 coding sequence is TGTGCCAGCAGCGTCCAGGGGGGTGAGACCCAGTACTTC. V and J are TRBV9 and TRBJ2-5; tentatively, D is TRBD1 (7 bases). CDR1 is SGDLS, CDR2 YYNGEE, per germline. CDR3 size: 13 residues. Trimming shortened V by 2 bases and J by 5 bases, and 10 bases separated the two germline ends.

The chain links TRBV5-5 to TRBJ2-2; D is perhaps TRBD1 (5 bases). This CDR3 has 16 amino acids. With 1 base removed from V and 1 base from J, the gap between germline ends came to 11 bases. Germline loops: CDR1 SGHKS, CDR2 YYEKEE (reference sequence). The DNA of the CDR3 is TGTGCCAGCAGCTTGATAACAGGATGGAACACCGGGGAGCTGTTTTTT. As protein: CASSLITGWNTGELFF. Filled out from reference TRBV5-5 and TRBJ2-2, the complete variable domain reads DAGVTQSPTHLIKTRGQQVTLRCSPISGHKSVSWYQQVLGQGPQFIFQYYEKEERGRGNFPDRFSARQFPNYSSELNVNALLLGDSALYLCASSLITGWNTGELFFGEGSRLTVL.

The chain links TRBV2 to TRBJ1-1; D perhaps matches TRBD1 (5 bases). The CDR3 extends over 15 amino acids. Between the trimmed V and J ends, which lost 1 base and 5 bases, there was a span of 14 bases. The V gene's germline CDR1 is SNHLY and CDR2 FYNNEI. CDR3 in amino acids: CASSEGPGWLTEAFF. In nucleotides, the CDR3 is TGTGCCAGCAGTGAAGGGCCAGGGTGGCTGACTGAAGCTTTCTTT. The full variable domain, completed using reference TRBV2 and TRBJ1-1, is EPEVTQTPSHQVTQMGQEVILRCVPISNHLYFYWYRQILGQKVEFLVSFYNNEISEKSEIFDDQFSVERPDGSNFTLKIRSTKLEDSAMYFCASSEGPGWLTEAFFGQGTRLTVV.

V is TRBV30 and J is TRBJ2-2, with D unclear. CDR1 and CDR2 from the germline V gene are GTSNPN and SVGIG (reference sequence). V lost 8 bases to trimming and J lost 6 bases, with 16 bases between them. This CDR3 contains 13 residues. The CDR3 bases are TGTGCCCAAAACCGACGGAGAGCCGGGGAGCTGTTTTTT. This codes for CAQNRRRAGELFF.

The chain carries TRBV5-1 and TRBJ2-3; D uncertain. Germline CDR1 reads SGHRS; CDR2 reads YFSETQ. The CDR3 is made up of 12 amino acids. V was pared by 4 bases and J by 2 bases, with 5 bases between. The CDR3 is CASSLFTDTQYF. CDR3 nucleotide sequence: TGCGCCAGCAGCCTCTTCACAGATACGCAGTATTTT.

The chain links TRBV19 to TRBJ1-6; perhaps TRBD1 as D (5 bases). Germline values: CDR1 LNHDA, CDR2 SQIVND (reference sequence). V was pared by 0 bases and J by 4 bases, with 7 bases between. This CDR3 region has 15 residues. CDR3: CASSIDRAYNSPLHF. DNA of the CDR3: TGTGCCAGTAGTATAGACAGGGCATATAATTCACCCCTCCACTTT. Looking up the rest from reference TRBV19 and TRBJ1-6 gives the full variable domain: DGGITQSPKYLFRKEGQNVTLSCEQNLNHDAMYWYRQDPGQGLRLIYYSQIVNDFQKGDIAEGYSVSREKKESFPLTVTSAQKNPTAFYLCASSIDRAYNSPLHFGNGTRLTVT.

This clone was picked up a small number of times. The chain carries TRBV4-1 and TRBJ1-5; D is uncertain. V lost 0 bases and J lost 0, with 9 bases in between. This CDR3 is built from 16 residues. The germline CDR1 and CDR2 sequences are MGHRA and YSYEKL. CDR3 protein: CASSQDASYSNQPQHF. The CDR3 DNA reads as TGCGCCAGCAGCCAAGATGCGAGTTATAGCAATCAGCCCCAGCATTTT.

This clone turned up a few times. This chain connects TRBV4-1 to TRBJ2-4; D not certain. This CDR3 is 14 amino acids long. Per germline, CDR1 MGHRA and CDR2 YSYEKL. V lost 1 base to trimming and J lost 8 bases, with 12 bases between them. DNA of the CDR3: TGCGCCAGCAGCCAAGGGAGTCGACGGGACATTCAGTACTTC. Its protein is CASSQGSRRDIQYF.

The chain recombines TRBV28 with TRBJ2-7; weak D call: TRBD1 (6 bases). Trimming stripped 4 bases from V and 2 bases from J, with 9 bases between. The CDR3 length is 13 residues. The germline gives CDR1 MDHEN, CDR2 SYDVKM. DNA for the CDR3: TGTGCCAGCAGTTCCGGACAGACCTACGAGCAGTACTTC. Amino acids: CASSSGQTYEQYF.

This chain connects TRBV28 to TRBJ2-1, with 7 bases matching TRBD2. The CDR3 runs to 14 residues. V was pared by 8 bases and J by 0 bases, with 4 bases of the junction left unmatched. The germline gives CDR1 MDHEN, CDR2 SYDVKM. For the CDR3, the DNA is TGTGCCAGCCGGGGGGAGCACTCCTACAATGAGCAGTTCTTC. Protein: CASRGEHSYNEQFF.

This rearrangement joins TRBV7-2 to TRBJ2-3; 10 bases map to TRBD2. In germline, CDR1 is SGHTA, CDR2 FQGNSA. V gave up 5 bases and J gave up 6 bases; unmatched junction bases: 14. The CDR3 has 17 amino acids. The CDR3 DNA reads TGTGCCAGCAGCCCCCCCAGCGGGAGGGCCGGGGGGGATACGCAGTATTTT. Translating gives CASSPPSGRAGGDTQYF.

This clone occurred a few times. J is TRBJ1-1 and V is TRBV5-1; possible D gene TRBD1, 5 bases. The CDR3 has 15 residues. Germline CDR1 reads SGHRS; CDR2 reads YFSETQ. V lost 0 bases, J lost 7 bases, and 16 bases lay in between. The CDR3 sequence: CASSLAGGEYNEAFF. The CDR3 DNA reads as TGCGCCAGCAGCTTGGCTGGAGGGGAGTATAATGAAGCTTTCTTT.

In its sample, this clone was seen a few times. The chain couples TRBV6-6 to TRBJ1-4; D possibly corresponds to TRBD1 (6 bases). V shed 4 bases and J shed 5 bases, with 11 bases lying between them. The CDR3 length is 14 residues. Germline V CDR1 and CDR2: MNHNY, SVGAGI (reference sequence). DNA for the CDR3: TGTGCCAGCAGTTGGGGACAACTAAATGAAAAACTGTTTTTT. This codes for CASSWGQLNEKLFF.

The rearrangement uses TRBV2 and TRBJ2-7; 7 bases align to TRBD1. V shed 1 base, J shed 0 bases, and the junction held 9 bases outside the gene matches. The CDR3 runs 17 residues. Per the germline V gene, CDR1 is SNHLY and CDR2 is FYNNEI. CDR3 protein: CASSEVSRTGNSYEQYV. The CDR3 region has the DNA TGTGCCAGCAGTGAAGTGAGCAGGACAGGTAACTCCTACGAGCAGTACGTC.

The V and J genes are TRBV7-2 and TRBJ2-4, with 9 nucleotides matching TRBD1. From germline, CDR1 is SGHTA and CDR2 FQGNSA. The CDR3 is 16 residues long. V was pared by 4 bases and J by 2 bases, with 6 bases of the junction left unmatched. The DNA of the CDR3 is TGTGCCAGCAGCTCTACAGGGGGCGGGCCCAAAAACATTCAGTACTTC. Its protein product is CASSSTGGGPKNIQYF.

The chain has TRBV6-4 and TRBJ2-6, with 7 bases identical to TRBD2. The CDR3 is 17 amino acids. CDR1 MRHNA and CDR2 SNTAGT come from the germline V gene. The junction had 6 bases not matched to a gene; V was cut back by 4 bases and J by 0 bases. CDR3 DNA: TGTGCCAGCAGTGCCCGAGCGGGGAGCTCTGGGGCCAACGTCCTGACTTTC. Protein: CASSARAGSSGANVLTF.

This chain joins TRBV27 and TRBJ1-5, with D possibly being TRBD1 (6 bases). Trimming cost V 4 bases and J 6 bases, with 10 bases left between them. The CDR3 contains 13 residues. Germline V gene data show CDR1 as MNHEY and CDR2 as SMNVEV (reference sequence). The CDR3 DNA reads TGTGCCAGCAGTTACAGGGACGGTCAGCCCCAGCATTTT. Protein: CASSYRDGQPQHF.